This T cell receptor (beta chain) was found in a study of cytomegalovirus exposure and HLA in healthy donors. Study conclusions and caveats: According to reports, the classifier identified cytomegalovirus status with high specificity and sensitivity. A later analysis found first-cohort TCR clusters tended to co-occur in the 90 to 150 validation repertoires. The study designated some 180 TCR beta chains cytomegalovirus-associated.

Points on this clone: What it binds is unknown.

Germline loops: CDR1 SGHAT, CDR2 FQNNGV. CDR3 length equals 15 residues. With V trimmed by 5 bases and J by 2 bases, 8 bases remained unmatched. These donors were members of the approximately 110-subject validation cohort, a group separate from the approximately 670-subject first cohort. Only in-frame clones appear in the TCRdb table, and some are missing; sequencing was by immunoSEQ multiplex PCR. Of 120,000 or so clones in the sample, 75% to 90% were seen once. Material for sequencing was PBMCs. This TCR was sampled from a woman aged 18 to 35 in good health and CMV-seronegative. The V gene is TRBV11-2, the J gene TRBJ2-7; 8 nucleotides line up with TRBD2. The CDR3 nucleotides read TGTGCCAGCAGCCCTCCCCACGGGAGGGCCTACGAGCAGTACTTC. This translates into CASSPPHGRAYEQYF.